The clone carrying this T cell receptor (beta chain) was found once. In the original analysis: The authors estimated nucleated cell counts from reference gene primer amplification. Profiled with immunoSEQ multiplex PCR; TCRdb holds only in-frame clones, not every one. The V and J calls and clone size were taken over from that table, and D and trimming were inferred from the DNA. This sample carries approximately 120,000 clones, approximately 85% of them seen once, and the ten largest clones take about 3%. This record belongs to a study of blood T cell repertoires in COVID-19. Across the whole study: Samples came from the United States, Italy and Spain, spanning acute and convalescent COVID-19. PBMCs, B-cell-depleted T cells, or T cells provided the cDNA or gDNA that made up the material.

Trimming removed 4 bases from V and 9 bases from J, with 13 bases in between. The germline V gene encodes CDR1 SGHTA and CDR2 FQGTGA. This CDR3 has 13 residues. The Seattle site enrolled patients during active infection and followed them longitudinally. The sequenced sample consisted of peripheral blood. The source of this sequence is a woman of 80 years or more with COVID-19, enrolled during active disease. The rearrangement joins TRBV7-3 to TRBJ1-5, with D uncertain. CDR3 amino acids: CASSSDSGGPQHF. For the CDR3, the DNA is TGTGCCAGCAGCTCCGATTCAGGTGGGCCCCAGCATTTT.